This is a list of T cell receptor beta chains from one sample in a study of T cells in tuberculosis. Sequencing was performed with immunoSEQ multiplex PCR; in TCRdb, only in-frame clones are kept and a portion is missing. The table has tens of thousands of clones, about 96% seen once. Sample: PBMCs. Receptors were obtained from a donor under 30 with latent tuberculosis or without tuberculosis infection. Each CDR3 is given with its conserved first and last residue. The order of the fields is V gene, J gene, CDR3 protein.

>TRBV7-2|TRBJ2-3
CASSLGGTSGIFTDTQYF
>TRBV4-1|TRBJ1-1
CASSQFGGLSNTEAFF
>TRBV5-1|TRBJ1-2
CASSFVTAHGYTF
>TRBV4-1|TRBJ1-4
CASSQDSTGISATNEKLFF
>TRBV29-1|TRBJ2-3
CSVEKSPGDTQYF
>TRBV6-5|TRBJ2-3
CASSLLAGGPTDTQYF
>TRBV5-1|TRBJ1-2
CASSLEGYNYGYTF
>TRBV29-1|TRBJ2-7
CSVVVPGVTPTSYEQYF
>TRBV5-4|TRBJ1-2
CASSLDRVGGYTF
>TRBV6-4|TRBJ2-3
CASSEGRGPDTQYF
>TRBV15|TRBJ2-1
CATSRGRYNEQFF
>TRBV28|TRBJ2-7
CASADTGDFYEQYF
>TRBV25-1|TRBJ1-1
CASSEEDSYEAFF
>TRBV7-2|TRBJ2-7
CASSFDRVSEQYF
>TRBV28|TRBJ1-2
CASSLTDRYGYTF
>TRBV15|TRBJ2-7
CATSRADRGSSYEQYF
>TRBV10-3|TRBJ2-5
CAISESAYQKTQYF
>TRBV19|TRBJ1-5
CASRLGGSNQPQHF
>TRBV9|TRBJ2-7
CASSVGTGLPYEQYF
>TRBV4-1|TRBJ1-2
CASSQQFVRGLGYTF
>TRBV2|TRBJ2-7
CASSEFRFISYEQYF
>TRBV9|TRBJ2-5
CASSASQEETQYF